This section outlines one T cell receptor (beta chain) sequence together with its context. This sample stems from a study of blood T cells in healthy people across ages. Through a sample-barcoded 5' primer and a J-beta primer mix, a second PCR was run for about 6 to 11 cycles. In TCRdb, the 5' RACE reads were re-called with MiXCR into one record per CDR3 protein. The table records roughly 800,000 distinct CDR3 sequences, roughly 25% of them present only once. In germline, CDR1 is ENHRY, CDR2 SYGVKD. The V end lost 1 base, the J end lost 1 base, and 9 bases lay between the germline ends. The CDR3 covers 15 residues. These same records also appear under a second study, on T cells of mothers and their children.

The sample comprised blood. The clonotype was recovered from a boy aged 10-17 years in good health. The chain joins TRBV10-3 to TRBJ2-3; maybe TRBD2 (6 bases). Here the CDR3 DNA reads TGTGCCATCAGTGAGTACCCGGGAGGCACAGATACGCAGTATTTT. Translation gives CAISEYPGGTDTQYF.